Each of the 13 T cell receptor beta chains below was sequenced from the same sample in a study of T cell responses to AZD1222 COVID-19 vaccine (TCRdb year 2021). Per the publication, the time point label means: baseline before first vaccination. Library preparation employed the immunoSEQ multiplex PCR assay. In its TCRdb copy, this immuneACCESS table keeps in-frame sequences only and misses some clones. Where compared with another copy, unresolved V genes explain less than half of these, and the others have no known cause. The table for this sample lists some 180,000 clones; around nine tenths of them were counted only once. The ten biggest clones cover over 1.5% of the sample. Sequenced material: peripheral blood, taken on day 0 of AZD1222 vaccination. These receptors came from an adult in good health.

The chain is built from TRBV5-1 and TRBJ2-3, with 8 bases fitting TRBD2. Germline V lookup: CDR1 SGHRS, CDR2 YFSETQ. The CDR3 is 20 residues long. With 3 bases clipped from V and 5 bases from J, the junction kept 23 bases outside the gene matches. CDR3 region: CASSSSSGGVTSWERDTQYF. CDR3 DNA sequence: TGCGCCAGCAGCTCCTCCTCGGGAGGGGTAACTAGCTGGGAACGAGATACGCAGTATTTT.

This clone occurred once. The rearrangement links TRBV9 to TRBJ2-1; tentative D call: TRBD1 (6 bases). The germline CDR1 and CDR2 sequences are SGDLS and YYNGEE. V was pared by 4 bases and J by 9 bases, with 11 bases between. The CDR3 consists of 12 residues. The CDR3 bases are TGTGCCAGCAGCTCCCAGGGGACTGAGCAGTTCTTC. Residues: CASSSQGTEQFF.

This chain links TRBV24-1 with TRBJ2-3; 8 positions agree with TRBD1. From germline, CDR1 is KGHDR and CDR2 SFDVKD. CDR3 length: 13 amino acids. The junction had 7 bases not matched to a gene; V was cut back by 4 bases and J by 11 bases. In DNA, the CDR3 is TGTGCCACCAGTGACATCGGACAGGGCGGGCAGTATTTT. Its protein is CATSDIGQGGQYF.

The V call is TRBV3-1 (or the pseudogene TRBV3-2), the J call TRBJ1-6, with 8 bases aligning to TRBD1. V shed 2 bases and J 7 bases; nucleotides not matched to a gene: 4. Germline-derived CDR1 and CDR2 are LGHDT and YNNKEL (reference sequence). The CDR3 runs to 15 residues. The CDR3 sequence is CASSQRTGRNSPLHF. The CDR3 coding sequence is TGTGCCAGCAGCCAACGGACAGGGAGAAATTCACCCCTCCACTTT.

CDR3 bases: TGCGCCAGCAGCTCCGGGACTAGCGATAGCACAGATACGCAGTATTTT. Protein: CASSSGTSDSTDTQYF. The genes are TRBV5-1 and TRBJ2-3, with 10 bases lining up with TRBD2. There are 16 residues in the CDR3. Trimming took 3 bases from V and 0 from J; bases not matched to a gene: 4. Looked up from germline, CDR1 is SGHRS and CDR2 is YFSETQ.

The chain uses TRBV5-8 and TRBJ2-7; 7 bases are shared with TRBD1. Germline loops: CDR1 SGHTS, CDR2 YDEGEE. The CDR3 has 13 residues. The V gene end was trimmed by 5 bases and the J gene end by 3 bases; junction bases not matched to a gene: 5. The CDR3 is CASRSRGNYEQYF. The CDR3 DNA reads as TGTGCCAGCAGGTCCAGGGGGAACTACGAGCAGTACTTC.

The J gene is TRBJ2-1, the V gene TRBV18; the match to TRBD2 covers 12 bases. V was pared by 3 bases and J by 8 bases, with 5 bases of the junction left unmatched. The CDR3 covers 15 residues. Germline V gives CDR1 KGHSH, CDR2 LQKENI. CDR3 residues: CASSPTSGSLYEQFF. CDR3 DNA: TGTGCCAGCTCACCGACTAGCGGGAGTCTCTATGAGCAGTTCTTC. Based on the CDR3 plus reference TRBV18 and TRBJ2-1, the full variable domain is NAGVMQNPRHLVRRRGQEARLRCSPMKGHSHVYWYRQLPEEGLKFMVYLQKENIIDESGMPKERFSAEFPKEGPSILRIQQVVRGDSAAYFCASSPTSGSLYEQFFGPGTRLTVL.

The chain links TRBV2 to TRBJ2-1; D is tentatively TRBD1 or TRBD2 (5 bases each). Trimming stripped 8 bases from V and 9 bases from J, with 14 bases between. CDR1 is SNHLY, CDR2 FYNNEI, per germline. CDR3 size: 12 residues. The CDR3 DNA follows: TGTGCCAGCCTCCGGGACCGCGGTGAGCAGTTCTTC. Translating gives CASLRDRGEQFF.

V usage is TRBV20-1 and J usage is TRBJ2-4, with 7 bases aligning to TRBD1. CDR3 length equals 14 residues. Germline CDR1 and CDR2: DFQATT and SNEGSKA (reference sequence). Germline trimming cut 3 bases from V and 0 bases from J; bases unmatched to any gene: 2. The CDR3 loop reads CSASTGAAKNIQYF. In DNA, the CDR3 is TGCAGTGCTAGTACAGGGGCAGCCAAAAACATTCAGTACTTC.

About this clone itself: An end of the junction does not agree with germline; a read error may underlie this. The chain couples TRBV7-8 to TRBJ2-2, with 8 positions matching TRBD1. CDR1 and CDR2 (germline): SGHVS, FQNEAQ. The CDR3 is 15 residues long. CDR3 sequence reads: CASSLQGAKTGELFF. CDR3 nucleotide sequence: TGTGCCAGCAGCTTGCAGGGGGCGAAAACCGGGGAGCTGTTTTTT. Combining the CDR3 with reference TRBV7-8 and TRBJ2-2 gives the whole variable domain GAGVSQSPRYKVAKRGQDVALRCDPISGHVSLFWYQQALGQGPEFLTYFQNEAQLDKSGLPSDRFFAERPEGSVSTLKIQRTQQEDSAVYLCASSLQGAKTGELFFGEGSRLTVL.

This rearrangement joins TRBV30 to TRBJ2-7; no clear D gene. V shed 0 bases and J shed 2 bases, with 2 bases lying between them. The germline gives CDR1 GTSNPN, CDR2 SVGIG (reference sequence). The length of the CDR3 is 11 residues. This chain's CDR3 is CAWSVAYEQYF. As DNA, the CDR3 is TGTGCCTGGAGTGTTGCCTACGAGCAGTACTTC. Full variable domain (rest looked up from reference TRBV30 and TRBJ2-7): SQTIHQWPATLVQPVGSPLSLECTVEGTSNPNLYWYRQAAGRGLQLLFYSVGIGQISSEVPQNLSASRPQDRQFILSSKKLLLSDSGFYLCAWSVAYEQYFGPGTRLTVT.

The rearrangement uses TRBV11-2 and TRBJ2-3; D could derive from TRBD1 or TRBD2 (5 bases each). Per germline, CDR1 SGHAT and CDR2 FQNNGV. This CDR3 is 15 amino acids long. Trimming pared 3 bases from V and 4 bases from J, leaving 14 bases between. CDR3 sequence reads: CASSFQGSGPDTQYF. The CDR3 DNA follows: TGTGCCAGCAGCTTCCAAGGGTCGGGGCCAGATACGCAGTATTTT.

In this sample, this clone turned up once. The chain employs TRBV20-1 and TRBJ2-7; possibly TRBD2 for D (7 bases). V shed 3 bases and J shed 6 bases, with 18 bases lying between them. This CDR3 has 14 amino acids. Germline CDR1 reads DFQATT; CDR2 reads SNEGSKA (reference sequence). CDR3: CSASRGGPSGEQYF. Written as DNA, the CDR3 is TGCAGTGCTAGTAGGGGGGGCCCCTCGGGCGAGCAGTACTTC.